Sequencing of this T cell receptor (beta chain) was carried out in a study of blood T cell repertoires in COVID-19. Sequencing was performed with immunoSEQ multiplex PCR; in TCRdb, only in-frame clones are kept and a portion is missing. This sample carries roughly 290,000 clones, roughly 87% of them seen once, and the ten largest clones take about 6.1%. In germline, CDR1 is MNHEY, CDR2 SMNVEV (reference sequence). Trimming took 8 bases from V and 3 from J, leaving 14 bases between them. There are 13 residues in the CDR3. This sequence originates from a woman aged 40 to 55 who had recovered from COVID-19. The V gene is TRBV27, the J gene TRBJ2-7, with TRBD1 as a possible D gene (6 bases). Sequences were obtained from PBMCs or T cells enriched from blood (not recorded which). CDR3 DNA: TGTGCCAGCGGAGACAGGAGTTACTACGAGCAGTACTTC. This gives the protein CASGDRSYYEQYF.